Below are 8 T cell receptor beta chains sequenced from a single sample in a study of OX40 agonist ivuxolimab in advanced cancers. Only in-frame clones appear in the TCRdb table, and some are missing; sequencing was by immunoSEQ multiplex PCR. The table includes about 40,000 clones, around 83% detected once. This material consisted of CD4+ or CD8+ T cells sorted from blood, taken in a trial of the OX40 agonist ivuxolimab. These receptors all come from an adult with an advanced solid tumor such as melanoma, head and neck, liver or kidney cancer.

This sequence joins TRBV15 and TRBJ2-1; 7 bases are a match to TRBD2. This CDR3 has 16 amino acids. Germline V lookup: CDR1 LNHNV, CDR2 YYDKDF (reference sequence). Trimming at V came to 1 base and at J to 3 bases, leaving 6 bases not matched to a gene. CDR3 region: CATSRVSSGYYNEQFF. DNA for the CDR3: TGTGCCACCAGCAGAGTGTCTAGCGGCTACTACAATGAGCAGTTCTTC.

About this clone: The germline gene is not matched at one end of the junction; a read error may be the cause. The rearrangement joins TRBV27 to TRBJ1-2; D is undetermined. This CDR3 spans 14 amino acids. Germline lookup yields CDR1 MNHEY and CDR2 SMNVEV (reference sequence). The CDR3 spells CASSLFGQNYGYIF. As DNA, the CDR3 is TGTGCCAGCAGTTTATTCGGTCAGAACTATGGCTACATCTTC.

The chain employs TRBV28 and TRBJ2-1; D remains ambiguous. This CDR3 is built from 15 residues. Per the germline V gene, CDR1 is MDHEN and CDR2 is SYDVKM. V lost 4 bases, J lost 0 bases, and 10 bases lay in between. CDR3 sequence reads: CASSSGQRSYNEQFF. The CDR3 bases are TGTGCCAGCAGTTCGGGCCAGCGCTCCTACAATGAGCAGTTCTTC.

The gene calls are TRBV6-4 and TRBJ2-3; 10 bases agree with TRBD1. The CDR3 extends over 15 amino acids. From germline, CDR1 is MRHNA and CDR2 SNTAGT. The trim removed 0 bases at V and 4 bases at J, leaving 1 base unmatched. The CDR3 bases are TGTGCCAGCAGTGACTCCGGACAGGGGGCAGATACGCAGTATTTT. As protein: CASSDSGQGADTQYF.

The CDR3: CASRAGTGEGETQYF. The CDR3 region has the DNA TGTGCCAGCAGGGCCGGGACAGGGGAGGGGGAGACCCAGTACTTC. This chain uses TRBV6-5 with TRBJ2-5; 10 nucleotides match TRBD1. V was clipped by 6 bases and J by 5 bases; unmatched bases: 9. From germline, CDR1 is MNHEY and CDR2 SVGAGI. This CDR3 has 15 residues.

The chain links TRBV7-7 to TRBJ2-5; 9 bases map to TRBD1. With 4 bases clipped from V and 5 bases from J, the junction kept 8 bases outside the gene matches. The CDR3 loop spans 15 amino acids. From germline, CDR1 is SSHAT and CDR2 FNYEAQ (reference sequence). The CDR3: CASSSWDREGETQYF. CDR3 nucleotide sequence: TGTGCCAGCAGCTCGTGGGACAGGGAGGGGGAGACCCAGTACTTC.

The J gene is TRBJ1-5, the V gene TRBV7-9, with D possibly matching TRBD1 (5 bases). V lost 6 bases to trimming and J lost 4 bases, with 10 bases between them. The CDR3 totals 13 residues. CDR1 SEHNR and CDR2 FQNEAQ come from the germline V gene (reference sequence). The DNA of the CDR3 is TGTGCCAGCAGTTTCACAGGTAATCAGCCCCAGCATTTT. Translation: CASSFTGNQPQHF.

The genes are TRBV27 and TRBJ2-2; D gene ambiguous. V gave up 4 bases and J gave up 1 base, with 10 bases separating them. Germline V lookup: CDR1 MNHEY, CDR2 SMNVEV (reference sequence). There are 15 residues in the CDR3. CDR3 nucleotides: TGTGCCAGCAGTTCCCTGTTCCTGAACACCGGGGAGCTGTTTTTT. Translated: CASSSLFLNTGELFF.